This T cell receptor (beta chain) was captured by sequencing in a study of blood T cell repertoires in COVID-19. Across the study: PBMCs, B-cell-depleted T cells, or T cells provided the cDNA or gDNA that made up the material.

Clones were read by immunoSEQ multiplex PCR, and TCRdb kept only the in-frame ones, dropping some. The top ten clones hold roughly 12% of a sample with about 180,000 clones, roughly 81% of them seen once. Trimming left V 8 bases short and J 8 bases short, with 24 bases between. Germline CDR1 and CDR2: GTSNPN and SVGIG (reference sequence). This CDR3 comprises 14 residues. Sequencing used peripheral blood. The sequence derives from a woman older than 75 with COVID-19, enrolled during active disease. J is TRBJ1-1 and V is TRBV30, with D uncertain. CDR3 sequence (DNA): TGTGCCGCTAGACGCAGCAGTGGCGTCTCCGAAGCTTTCTTT. This encodes CAARRSSGVSEAFF.